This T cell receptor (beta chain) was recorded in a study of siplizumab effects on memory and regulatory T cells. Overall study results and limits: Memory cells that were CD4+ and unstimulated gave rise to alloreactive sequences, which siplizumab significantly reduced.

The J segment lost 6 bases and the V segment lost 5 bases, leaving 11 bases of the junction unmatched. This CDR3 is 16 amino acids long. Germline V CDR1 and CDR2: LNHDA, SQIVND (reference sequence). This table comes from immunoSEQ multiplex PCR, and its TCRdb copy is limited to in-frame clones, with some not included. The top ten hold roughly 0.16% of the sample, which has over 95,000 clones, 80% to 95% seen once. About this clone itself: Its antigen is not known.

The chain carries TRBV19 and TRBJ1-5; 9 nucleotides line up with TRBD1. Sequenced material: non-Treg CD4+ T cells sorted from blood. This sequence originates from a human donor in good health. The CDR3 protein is CASSSGQGGRVQPQHF. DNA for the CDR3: TGTGCCAGTAGTTCGGGACAGGGAGGACGTGTTCAGCCCCAGCATTTT.